This TCR beta chain was identified during a study of T cells in Graves' hyperthyroidism and ophthalmopathy. Trimming removed 6 bases from V and 11 bases from J, with 19 bases in between. The germline V gene has CDR1 MNHNS and CDR2 SASEGT. The CDR3 totals 14 residues. Clinicians diagnosed patients from clinical symptoms, serum thyroxine and TRAb, thyroid ultrasound and orbital computed tomography. For this clonotype: What it binds is unknown.

General observations from the study: Most expanded thyroid clonotypes above 0.001 also appeared in blood. Ophthalmopathy was distinguished from stable hyperthyroidism by 13 V-J signatures.

Amplified TCR beta CDR3 regions came from RNA transcripts. The HTBI primer set was used in a first-round RT-PCR of the TCR CDR3. Each CDR3 protein is one row after TCRdb ran MiXCR on the multiplex PCR reads. The table includes 450,000 to 550,000 distinct CDR3 sequences, roughly 24% detected once. The specimen was blood. This chain connects TRBV6-1 to TRBJ1-4; D perhaps matches TRBD1 (6 bases). The receptor was derived from a woman in her thirties with Graves' ophthalmopathy. In DNA, the CDR3 is TGTGCCAGCAGGCCCGGACAGACCTTTACGAAACTGTTTTTT. This sequence encodes CASRPGQTFTKLFF.